This entry lists 3 T cell receptor beta chains sequenced from one sample in a study of beta chain features in type 1 diabetes. Study conclusions and caveats: When Type 1 diabetes patients were examined, their TCRB CDR3s proved moderately but significantly shorter in all four CD4+ subsets.

Expressed TCRB transcripts were sequenced, since all the RNA that had been isolated was reverse transcribed. The method was immunoSEQ multiplex PCR; TCRdb's version includes in-frame clones alone and lacks a portion of them. The sample records over 40,000 clones, around 70% being singletons. These receptors' targets are unknown. The specimen sequenced was Tregs from blood. The receptors were sampled from a woman younger than 30 with type 1 diabetes.

The V and J genes are TRBV18 and TRBJ2-7, with 7 bases matching TRBD1. The CDR3 sequence is 12 residues long. Germline CDR1 KGHSH, CDR2 LQKENI. J lost 6 bases, V lost 6 bases, and 5 bases had no gene match. CDR3 sequence: CASSARQGEQYF. In DNA, the CDR3 is TGTGCCAGCTCTGCCAGACAGGGCGAGCAGTACTTC.

This clone occurred a few times. This chain connects TRBV6-4 to TRBJ1-3; 8 bases map to TRBD1. Losses at the gene ends were 7 bases for V and 7 bases for J; bases not matched to a gene: 15. This CDR3 spans 16 amino acids. Germline V lookup: CDR1 MRHNA, CDR2 SNTAGT. CDR3 sequence (DNA): TGTGCCAGCAACCAGACGGACAGGGTAAAACCTAACACCATATATTTT. It encodes CASNQTDRVKPNTIYF.

J is TRBJ2-7 and V is TRBV5-1; D may be TRBD2 (6 bases). The V end lost 0 bases, the J end lost 5 bases, and 6 bases lay between the germline ends. This CDR3 is 12 amino acids long. The germline gives CDR1 SGHRS, CDR2 YFSETQ. The CDR3 region has the DNA TGCGCCAGCAGCTTGGGGGGGGACGAGCAGTACTTC. It codes for CASSLGGDEQYF.